The T cell receptor (beta chain) described here comes from a study of OX40 agonist ivuxolimab in advanced cancers. CDR1 and CDR2 from the germline V gene are KGHSH and LQKENI. V lost 1 base to trimming and J lost 3 bases, with 13 bases between them. The CDR3 extends over 16 amino acids. The assay was immunoSEQ multiplex PCR, and TCRdb's table has in-frame clones only and misses some. The data contain approximately 87,000 clones, 92% of them seen just once; the ten biggest clones take up about 3.6%. This material consisted of CD4+ or CD8+ T cells sorted from blood, taken in a trial of the OX40 agonist ivuxolimab. The rearrangement joins TRBV18 to TRBJ2-1; possibly TRBD2 for D (5 bases). The TCR originated in an adult with an advanced solid tumor such as melanoma, head and neck, liver or kidney cancer. This chain's CDR3 is CASSPRSGVHYNEQFF. The CDR3 nucleotides read TGTGCCAGCTCACCACGATCCGGGGTACACTACAATGAGCAGTTCTTC.